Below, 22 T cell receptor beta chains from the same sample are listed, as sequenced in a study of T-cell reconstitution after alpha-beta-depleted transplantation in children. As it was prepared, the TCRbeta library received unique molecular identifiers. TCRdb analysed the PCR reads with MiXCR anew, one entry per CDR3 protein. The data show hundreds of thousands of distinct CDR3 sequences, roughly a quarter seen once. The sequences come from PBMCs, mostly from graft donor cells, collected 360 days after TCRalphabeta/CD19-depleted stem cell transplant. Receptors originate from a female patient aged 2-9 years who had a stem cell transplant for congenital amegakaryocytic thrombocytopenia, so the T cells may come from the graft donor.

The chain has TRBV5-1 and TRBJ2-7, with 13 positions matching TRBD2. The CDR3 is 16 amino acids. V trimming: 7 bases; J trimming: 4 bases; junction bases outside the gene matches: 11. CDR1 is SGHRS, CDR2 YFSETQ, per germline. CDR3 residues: CASGPTSGRYRYEQYF. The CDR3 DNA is TGCGCCAGCGGGCCGACTAGCGGGAGGTACAGGTACGAGCAGTACTTC.

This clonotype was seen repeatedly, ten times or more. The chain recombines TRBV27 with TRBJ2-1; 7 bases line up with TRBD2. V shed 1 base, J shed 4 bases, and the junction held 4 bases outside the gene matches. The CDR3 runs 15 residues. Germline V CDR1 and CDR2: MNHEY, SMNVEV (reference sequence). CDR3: CASSLWGGYYNEQFF. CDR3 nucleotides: TGTGCCAGCAGTTTATGGGGGGGTTATTACAATGAGCAGTTCTTC.

CDR3 loop: CASSFIGGRYNEQFF. CDR3 DNA sequence: TGTGCCAGCAGCTTCATCGGGGGCCGATACAATGAGCAGTTCTTC. J is TRBJ2-1 and V is TRBV7-9; the D gene could be TRBD1 or TRBD2 (6 bases each). The CDR3 sequence is 15 residues long. Per germline, CDR1 SEHNR and CDR2 FQNEAQ (reference sequence). V was shortened by 3 bases and J by 4 bases, with 13 bases between the two germline ends.

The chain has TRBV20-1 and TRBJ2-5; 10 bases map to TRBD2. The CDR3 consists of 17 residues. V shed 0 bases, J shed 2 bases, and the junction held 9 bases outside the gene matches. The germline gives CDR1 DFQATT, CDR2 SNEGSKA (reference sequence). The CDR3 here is CSARDLRPSGGQETQYF. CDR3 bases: TGCAGTGCTAGAGATCTTCGGCCTAGCGGGGGTCAAGAGACCCAGTACTTC.

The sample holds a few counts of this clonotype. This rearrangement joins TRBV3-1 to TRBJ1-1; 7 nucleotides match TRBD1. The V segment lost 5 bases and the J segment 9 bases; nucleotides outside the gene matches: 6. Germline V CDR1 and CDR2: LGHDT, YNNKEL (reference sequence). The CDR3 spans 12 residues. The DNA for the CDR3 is TGTGCCAGCAGCAGGCGGGACAGTAAAGCTTTCTTT. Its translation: CASSRRDSKAFF. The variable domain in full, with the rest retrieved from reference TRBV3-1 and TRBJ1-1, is DTAVSQTPKYLVTQMGNDKSIKCEQNLGHDTMYWYKQDSKKFLKIMFSYNNKELIINETVPNRFSPKSPDKAHLNLHINSLELGDSAVYFCASSRRDSKAFFGQGTRLTVV.

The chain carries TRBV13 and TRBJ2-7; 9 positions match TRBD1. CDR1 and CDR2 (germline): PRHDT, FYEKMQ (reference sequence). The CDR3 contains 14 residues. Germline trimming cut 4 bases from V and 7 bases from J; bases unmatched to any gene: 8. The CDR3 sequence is CASSSIWTGDEQYF. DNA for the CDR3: TGTGCCAGCAGCTCTATCTGGACAGGGGATGAGCAGTACTTC. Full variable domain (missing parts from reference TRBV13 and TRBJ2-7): AAGVIQSPRHLIKEKRETATLKCYPIPRHDTVYWYQQGPGQDPQFLISFYEKMQSDKGSIPDRFSAQQFSDYHSELNMSSLELGDSALYFCASSSIWTGDEQYFGPGTRLTVT.

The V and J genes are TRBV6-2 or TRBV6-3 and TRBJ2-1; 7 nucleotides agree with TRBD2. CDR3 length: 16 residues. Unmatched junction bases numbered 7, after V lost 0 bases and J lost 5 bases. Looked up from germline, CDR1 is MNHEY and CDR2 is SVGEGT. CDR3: CASSYSMGGGNNEQFF. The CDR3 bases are TGTGCCAGCAGTTACTCGATGGGCGGGGGAAACAATGAGCAGTTCTTC.

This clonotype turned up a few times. This CDR3 reads CASSLEALRVEQFF. CDR3 nucleotide sequence: TGTGCCAGCAGTTTAGAGGCCCTCCGTGTAGAGCAGTTCTTC. The chain links TRBV12-3 or TRBV12-4 to TRBJ2-1; D unresolved. Trimming stripped 1 base from V and 10 bases from J, with 14 bases between. The CDR3 covers 14 residues.

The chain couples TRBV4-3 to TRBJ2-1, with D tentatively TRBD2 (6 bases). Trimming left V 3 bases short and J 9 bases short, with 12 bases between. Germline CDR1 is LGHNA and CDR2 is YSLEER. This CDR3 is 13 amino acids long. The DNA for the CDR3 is TGCGCCAGCAGCCAGCAGCCGGGAGTTGAGCAGTTCTTC. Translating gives CASSQQPGVEQFF.

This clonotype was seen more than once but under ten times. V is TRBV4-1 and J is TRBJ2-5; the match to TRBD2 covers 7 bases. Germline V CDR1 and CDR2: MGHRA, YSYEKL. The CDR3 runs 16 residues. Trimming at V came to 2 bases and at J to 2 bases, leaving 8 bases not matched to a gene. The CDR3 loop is CASSQTPGRVQETQYF. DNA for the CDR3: TGCGCCAGCAGCCAAACCCCGGGGAGGGTTCAAGAGACCCAGTACTTC.

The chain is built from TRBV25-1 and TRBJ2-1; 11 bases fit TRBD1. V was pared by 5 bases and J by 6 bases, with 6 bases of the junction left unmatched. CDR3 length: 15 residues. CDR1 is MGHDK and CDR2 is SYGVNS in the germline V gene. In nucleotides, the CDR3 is TGTGCCAGCAGTAACCGGGACAGGGGGTTCAATGAGCAGTTCTTC. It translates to CASSNRDRGFNEQFF.

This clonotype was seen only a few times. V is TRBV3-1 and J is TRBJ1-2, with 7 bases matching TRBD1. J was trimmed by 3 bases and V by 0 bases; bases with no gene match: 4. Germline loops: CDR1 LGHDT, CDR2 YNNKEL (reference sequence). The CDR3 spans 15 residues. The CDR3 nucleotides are TGTGCCAGCAGCCAAGATCACAGGGGTTACTATGGCTACACCTTC. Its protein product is CASSQDHRGYYGYTF. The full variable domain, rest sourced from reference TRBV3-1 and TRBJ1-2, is DTAVSQTPKYLVTQMGNDKSIKCEQNLGHDTMYWYKQDSKKFLKIMFSYNNKELIINETVPNRFSPKSPDKAHLNLHINSLELGDSAVYFCASSQDHRGYYGYTFGSGTRLTVV.

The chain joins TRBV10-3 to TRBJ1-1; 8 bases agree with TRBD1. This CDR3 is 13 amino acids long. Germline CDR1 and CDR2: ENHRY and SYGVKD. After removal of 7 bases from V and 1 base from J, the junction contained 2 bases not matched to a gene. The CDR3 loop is CAINGQGNTEAFF. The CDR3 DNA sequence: TGTGCCATCAACGGACAGGGGAACACTGAAGCTTTCTTT.

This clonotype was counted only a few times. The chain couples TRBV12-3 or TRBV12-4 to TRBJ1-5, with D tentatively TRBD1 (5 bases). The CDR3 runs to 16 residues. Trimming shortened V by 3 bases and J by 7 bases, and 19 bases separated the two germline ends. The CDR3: CASSFWFGAAIQPQHF. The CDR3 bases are TGTGCCAGCAGTTTTTGGTTCGGGGCAGCGATCCAGCCCCAGCATTTT.

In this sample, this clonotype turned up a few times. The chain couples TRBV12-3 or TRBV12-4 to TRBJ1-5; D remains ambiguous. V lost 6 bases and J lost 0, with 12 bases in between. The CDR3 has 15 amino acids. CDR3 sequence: CASRPGSYSNQPQHF. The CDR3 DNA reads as TGTGCCAGCAGACCTGGGAGTTATAGCAATCAGCCCCAGCATTTT.

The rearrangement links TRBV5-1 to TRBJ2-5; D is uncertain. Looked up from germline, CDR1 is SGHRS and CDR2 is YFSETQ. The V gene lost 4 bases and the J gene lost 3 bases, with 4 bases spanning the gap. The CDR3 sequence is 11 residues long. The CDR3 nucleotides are TGCGCCAGCAGCGAAAAAGAGACCCAGTACTTC. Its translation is CASSEKETQYF.

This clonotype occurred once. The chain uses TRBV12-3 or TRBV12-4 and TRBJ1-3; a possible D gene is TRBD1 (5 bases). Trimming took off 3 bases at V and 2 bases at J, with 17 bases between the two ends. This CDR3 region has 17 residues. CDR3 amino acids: CASSFMGYGGPGNTIYF. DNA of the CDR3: TGTGCCAGCAGTTTTATGGGTTATGGGGGTCCTGGAAACACCATATATTTT.

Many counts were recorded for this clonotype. CDR3 loop: CSVASVANTIYF. Written as DNA, the CDR3 is TGCAGCGTTGCTTCGGTAGCAAACACCATATATTTT. This chain uses TRBV29-1 with TRBJ1-3, with no clear D. The CDR3 is 12 amino acids. Trimming cost V 4 bases and J 6 bases, with 10 bases left between them. Germline V gene lookup returns CDR1 SQVTM and CDR2 ANQGSEA.

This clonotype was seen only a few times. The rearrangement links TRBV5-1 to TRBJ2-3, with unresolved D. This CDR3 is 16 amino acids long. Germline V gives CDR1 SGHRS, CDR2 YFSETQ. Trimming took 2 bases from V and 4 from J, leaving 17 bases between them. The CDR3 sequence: CASSLRLGQISDTQYF. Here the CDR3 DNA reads TGCGCCAGCAGCTTACGACTGGGCCAGATTTCAGATACGCAGTATTTT.

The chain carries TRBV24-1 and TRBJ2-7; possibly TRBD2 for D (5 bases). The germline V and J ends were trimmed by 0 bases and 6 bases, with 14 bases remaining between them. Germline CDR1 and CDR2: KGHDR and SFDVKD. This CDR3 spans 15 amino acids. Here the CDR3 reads CATSDLLPSRGEQYF. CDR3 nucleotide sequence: TGTGCCACCAGTGATTTGTTGCCTAGCCGGGGCGAGCAGTACTTC.

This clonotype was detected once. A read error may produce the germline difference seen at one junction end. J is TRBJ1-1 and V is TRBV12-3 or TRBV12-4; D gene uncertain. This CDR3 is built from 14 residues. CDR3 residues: CASSPGVFETESFF. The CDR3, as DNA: TGTGCCAGCAGTCCCGGGGTGTTTGAAACTGAATCTTTCTTT.

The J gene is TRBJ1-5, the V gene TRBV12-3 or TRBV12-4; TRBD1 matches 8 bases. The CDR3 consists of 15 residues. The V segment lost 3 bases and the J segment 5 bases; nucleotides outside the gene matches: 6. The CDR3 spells CASSFFSGGDQPQHF. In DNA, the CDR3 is TGTGCCAGCAGTTTTTTTTCAGGGGGCGATCAGCCCCAGCATTTT.